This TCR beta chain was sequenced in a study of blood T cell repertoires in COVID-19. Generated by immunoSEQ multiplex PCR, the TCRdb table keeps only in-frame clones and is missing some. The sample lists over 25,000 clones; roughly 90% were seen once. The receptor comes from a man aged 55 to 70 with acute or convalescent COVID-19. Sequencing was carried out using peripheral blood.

The CDR3 DNA follows: TGTGCCTGGAGTGAGGGACAGGGCGTTCAGCCCCAGCATTTT. Protein sequence: CAWSEGQGVQPQHF. This chain links TRBV30 with TRBJ1-5; TRBD1 agrees at 9 bases. Germline assignment: CDR1 GTSNPN and CDR2 SVGIG (reference sequence). Trimming at V came to 1 base and at J to 6 bases, leaving 4 bases not matched to a gene. The length of the CDR3 is 14 residues.